This TCR beta chain was identified during a study of CD8 T cell repertoires and HIV-1 epitope variants. Overall study: IL-2, IL-7 and IL-15 were added on days 3 and 7 of roughly ten-day cultures. General observations from the study: Beta chains alone show antigen proliferation, not cytokine profile or function.

This clone has more than one count but fewer than ten. Its antigen is undetermined. Germline V gene data show CDR1 as SNHLY and CDR2 as FYNNEI. V gave up 8 bases and J gave up 0 bases, with 10 bases separating them. The CDR3 is 13 residues long. Here immunoSEQ multiplex PCR was the method, and the copy in TCRdb shows in-frame clones only, minus some. Here the sample spans some 6,800 clones, about three quarters being singletons. V gene TRBV2 combines with J gene TRBJ1-1; the D is unclear. The source of this sequence is a male donor with HIV. Sequenced sample: cultured CD8+ T cells derived from PBMCs. In nucleotides, the CDR3 is TGTGCCAGCCGTGGAATTATGAACACTGAAGCTTTCTTT. It codes for CASRGIMNTEAFF.